This is a list of T cell receptor beta chains from one sample in a study of blood T cell repertoires in COVID-19. Using immunoSEQ multiplex PCR, the repertoire was profiled, and TCRdb retains in-frame clones only, with some absent. The table shows roughly 73,000 clones, with about 86% occurring only once. The sequenced material came from peripheral blood. The receptors stem from a man aged 70 or older with active COVID-19. Both conserved end residues are part of each CDR3. D genes are given only for firm matches. Rows give clone size only sometimes, using once, few, many, or a class for an expanded clone.

>TRBV19|-|TRBJ1-1|TRBD1
TGTGCCACCTTAGACAGGGTCGCTTTCTTT
CATLDRVAFF
>TRBV7-2|-|TRBJ1-2|-
TGTGCCAGCTCCCCCGCGCCGTATGGCTACACCTTC
CASSPAPYGYTF
>TRBV27|-|TRBJ2-1|-
TGTGCCAGCAGTTTCTGGGACTCCAGGGGGGAGCAGTTCTTC
CASSFWDSRGEQFF
>TRBV28|-|TRBJ1-1|TRBD1
TGTGCCAGCAGTGGACACAGGGGTCCGGTGAACACTGAAGCTTTCTTT
CASSGHRGPVNTEAFF
>TRBV9|-|TRBJ1-1|-
TGTGCCAGCAGCAGGCGGGAACTCAACACTGAAGCTTTCTTT
CASSRRELNTEAFF
>TRBV5-6|-|TRBJ1-5|TRBD1
TGTGCCAGCAGCGAAGCCGCAGGGGGCAGTCAGCCCCAGCATTTT
CASSEAAGGSQPQHF
>TRBV6-5|-|TRBJ2-2|-
TGTGCCACCACGTGGAGCGGGAACACCGGGGAGCTGTTTTTT
CATTWSGNTGELFF
>TRBV19|-|TRBJ1-1|-
TGTGCCAGTAGTGGTTCACAGAACACTGAAGCTTTCTTT
CASSGSQNTEAFF
>TRBV6-5|-|TRBJ2-3|TRBD2
TGTGCCAGCACCGCTAGCGGGAGGGGGACAGATACGCAGTATTTT
CASTASGRGTDTQYF
>TRBV7-8|-|TRBJ2-3|-
TGTGCCAGCAGGGGGCGGAGCACAGATACGCAGTATTTT
CASRGRSTDTQYF
>TRBV11-2|-|TRBJ1-4|TRBD1
TGTGCCAGCAGCCAAGGGGTCCAGGGGGCTAATGAAAAACTGTTTTTT
CASSQGVQGANEKLFF
>TRBV10-2|once|TRBJ2-1|-
TGCGCCAGCAGTGACCGCGGGTCGCAGCAGTTCTTC
CASSDRGSQQFF
>TRBV11-2|-|TRBJ2-7|-
TGTGCCAGCAGCCCCACAGGGGGGGGGCCCTACGAGCAGTACTTC
CASSPTGGGPYEQYF
>TRBV5-4|-|TRBJ1-2|-
TGTGCCAGCAGCTTCGAGGGCGCCGGGGACTATGGCTACACCTTC
CASSFEGAGDYGYTF
>TRBV15|-|TRBJ1-1|-
TGTGCCACCAGCAGAGCATCCCCCCCCCGGACTGAAGCTTTCTTT
CATSRASPPRTEAFF
>TRBV9|-|TRBJ1-1|-
TGTGCCAGCAGTGGGCCGAACACTGAAGCTTTCTTT
CASSGPNTEAFF
>TRBV28|-|TRBJ1-2|-
TGTGCCAGCAGTTCCGTTCCACCGCGGGGCTACACCTTC
CASSSVPPRGYTF
>TRBV7-9|-|TRBJ2-5|TRBD2
TGTGCCAGCAAACCACCGGGACTAGCGGGGGAGACCCAGTACTTC
CASKPPGLAGETQYF
>TRBV7-2|-|TRBJ2-5|-
TGTGCCAGCAGCTTGATCAGAAATCAAGAGACCCAGTACTTC
CASSLIRNQETQYF
>TRBV5-6|-|TRBJ1-1|-
TGTGCCAGCAGCTTGTTGGGGGGTCCGAACACTGAAGCTTTCTTT
CASSLLGGPNTEAFF
>TRBV2|-|TRBJ2-7|TRBD1
TGTGCCAGCAGGAAAAACCCGATGGGACAGGCCCCCTACGAGCAGTACTTC
CASRKNPMGQAPYEQYF
>TRBV7-8|few|TRBJ1-3|-
TGTGCCAGCAGCCCGGGGGGGAACACCATATATTTT
CASSPGGNTIYF
>TRBV5-1|-|TRBJ2-7|-
TGCGCCAGCACCCGTGGGGCCCAGGGGATCTACGAGCAGTACTTC
CASTRGAQGIYEQYF
>TRBV7-3|-|TRBJ2-3|-
TGTGCCAGCAGCCTAGAACCTGGGTCGGGAACAGATACGCAGTATTTT
CASSLEPGSGTDTQYF
>TRBV5-1|-|TRBJ1-2|-
TGCGCCAGCAGCTTTGGGGGCCGGGACTATGGCTACACCTTC
CASSFGGRDYGYTF
>TRBV13|-|TRBJ1-2|-
TGTGCCAGCAGCCCTCAGGGGAGCTATGGCTACACCTTC
CASSPQGSYGYTF
>TRBV6-5|-|TRBJ1-1|TRBD1
TGTGCCAGCAGAAAGGGGGCGGGGGCTTTCTTT
CASRKGAGAFF
>TRBV5-1|-|TRBJ1-2|TRBD1
TGCGCCAGCAGGGCAGGGGGTAGCTATGGCTACACCTTC
CASRAGGSYGYTF
>TRBV7-9|-|TRBJ2-4|TRBD2
TGTGCCAGCAGCCCCAGCGGGAGGGTCAGGAACATTCAGTACTTC
CASSPSGRVRNIQYF
>TRBV10-3|-|TRBJ1-2|TRBD1
TGTGCCATCAGCCGGGACAGGGAAGGGGGCTACACCTTC
CAISRDREGGYTF
>TRBV12-2|-|TRBJ2-1|-
TGTGCAAGTCGCCCGCGTGGGCGGGAGGGCCCGTTCAGCTCCTACAATGAGCAGTTCTTC
CASRPRGREGPFSSYNEQFF
>TRBV5-1|-|TRBJ2-7|TRBD1
TGCGCCAGCAGCCGGGACAGGGGGCCGTGGGAGCAGTACTTC
CASSRDRGPWEQYF
>TRBV27|few|TRBJ2-7|-
TGTGCCAGCGGCCTTAGTGGGGCTTACGAGCAGTACTTC
CASGLSGAYEQYF
>TRBV29-1|once|TRBJ2-7|-
TGCAGCGTTGAAGATCAGGGCCTCTACGAGCAGTACTTC
CSVEDQGLYEQYF
>TRBV29-1|-|TRBJ2-7|-
TGCAGCGTTGATGGGCAGGGCCTCGACGAGCAGTACTTC
CSVDGQGLDEQYF
>TRBV29-1|-|TRBJ1-4|-
TGCAGCGTTGTGGGGGGAATGAATGAAAAACTGTTTTTT
CSVVGGMNEKLFF
>TRBV12-2|few|TRBJ2-7|-
TGTGCAAGTCGCCCCTTTAGCGGGAGTCCCTACGAGCAGTACTTC
CASRPFSGSPYEQYF
>TRBV19|-|TRBJ2-3|TRBD1
TGTGCCAGTAGTATCGGACCACAGGGGGCGGGCACAGATACGCAGTATTTT
CASSIGPQGAGTDTQYF
>TRBV5-1|-|TRBJ2-3|-
TGCGCCAGCAGCCGGGAGGGGGCGGATACGCAGTATTTT
CASSREGADTQYF
>TRBV11-2|once|TRBJ2-1|-
TGTGCCAGCAGCCCGCTTCGGGGTAGGACCTACAATGAGCAGTTCTTC
CASSPLRGRTYNEQFF